This T cell receptor beta chain derives from a study of immune characterization of retroperitoneal liposarcoma. The CDR3 runs 15 residues. Germline CDR1 MNHNS, CDR2 SASEGT. One entry per CDR3 protein results from TCRdb running MiXCR on the PCR reads. The sample lists under 20,000 distinct CDR3 sequences, more than 35% occurring once. This clonotype was sampled from a male donor with retroperitoneal liposarcoma. Sequencing was done on a sample of blood. The rearrangement links TRBV6-1 to TRBJ2-1, with TRBD2 identical over 7 bases. The DNA end favors TRBJ2-5, so the J call may be wrong. The CDR3 loop is CASSEVGGSSETQYF. CDR3 DNA sequence: TGTGCCAGCAGTGAAGTTGGCGGGAGTTCAGAGACCCAGTACTTC.